This T cell receptor (beta chain) was sequenced during a study of response to subunit inactivated influenza vaccine. CDR1 SGHAT and CDR2 FQNNGV come from the germline V gene. CDR3 size: 16 residues. The V gene end was trimmed by 1 base and the J gene end by 1 base; junction bases not matched to a gene: 4. This clonotype was recorded many times. What it binds is unknown. MiXCR, applied by TCRdb to the RT-PCR reads, yields one record per CDR3 protein. The table has around 580,000 distinct CDR3 sequences, 12% seen once; the top ten hold roughly 10%. General study results and limits: The authors offered the suggestion that each seasonal influenza vaccination recruits few new T cells.

This TCR was sampled from a man between 50 and 59 years old who received an inactivated influenza vaccine. The sequencing here drew on PBMCs from blood, taken on the day of vaccination. The chain has TRBV11-2 and TRBJ2-3; 8 bases align to TRBD2. DNA for the CDR3: TGTGCCAGCAGCTTAGGACGGGGGGGAGGCACAGATACGCAGTATTTT. This encodes CASSLGRGGGTDTQYF.